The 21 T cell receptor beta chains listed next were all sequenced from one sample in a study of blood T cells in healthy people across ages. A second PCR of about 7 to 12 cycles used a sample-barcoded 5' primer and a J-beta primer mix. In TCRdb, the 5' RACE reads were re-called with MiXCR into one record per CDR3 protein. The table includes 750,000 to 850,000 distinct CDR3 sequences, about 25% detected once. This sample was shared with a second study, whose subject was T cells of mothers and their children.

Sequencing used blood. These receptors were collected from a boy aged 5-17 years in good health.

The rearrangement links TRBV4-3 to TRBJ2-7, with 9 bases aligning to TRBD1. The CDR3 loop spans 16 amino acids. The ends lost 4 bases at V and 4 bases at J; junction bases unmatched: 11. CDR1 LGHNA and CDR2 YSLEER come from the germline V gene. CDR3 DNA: TGCGCCAGCAGCCTCACATGGACAGGGGACCCTTACGAGCAGTACTTC. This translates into CASSLTWTGDPYEQYF.

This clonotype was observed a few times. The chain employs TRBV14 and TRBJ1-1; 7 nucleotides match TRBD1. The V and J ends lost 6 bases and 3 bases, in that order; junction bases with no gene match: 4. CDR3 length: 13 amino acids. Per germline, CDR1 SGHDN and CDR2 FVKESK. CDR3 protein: CASRKTGYTEAFF. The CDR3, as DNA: TGTGCCAGCAGGAAGACAGGGTACACTGAAGCTTTCTTT. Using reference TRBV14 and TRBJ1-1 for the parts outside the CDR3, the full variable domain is EAGVTQFPSHSVIEKGQTVTLRCDPISGHDNLYWYRRVMGKEIKFLLHFVKESKQDESGMPNNRFLAERTGGTYSTLKVQPAELEDSGVYFCASRKTGYTEAFFGQGTRLTVV.

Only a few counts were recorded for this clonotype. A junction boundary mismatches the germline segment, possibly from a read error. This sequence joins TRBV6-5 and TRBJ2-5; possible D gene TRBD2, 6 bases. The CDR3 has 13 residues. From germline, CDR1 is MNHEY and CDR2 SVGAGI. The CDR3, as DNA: TGTGCCAGCAGTTACTCGGCTGTCGGGGGTTGGTGGTTC. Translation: CASSYSAVGGWWF.

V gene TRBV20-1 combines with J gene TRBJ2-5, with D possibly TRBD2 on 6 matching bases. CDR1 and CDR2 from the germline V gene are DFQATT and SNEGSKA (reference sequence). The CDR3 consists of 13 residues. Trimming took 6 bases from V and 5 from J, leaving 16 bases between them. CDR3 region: CSASTSSRETQYF. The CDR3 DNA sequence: TGCAGTGCCAGTACTAGCTCTCGGGAGACCCAGTACTTC.

The CDR3 region is CASSYPSSYEQYF. CDR3 DNA sequence: TGTGCCAGCAGCTACCCCAGTTCCTACGAGCAGTACTTC. V gene TRBV7-9 combines with J gene TRBJ2-1; D uncertain. The J call is doubtful: the DNA matches TRBJ2-7 better. The germline V gene has CDR1 SEHNR and CDR2 FQNEAQ (reference sequence). The CDR3 totals 13 residues.

CDR3 protein: CASSQRGDTQYF. The CDR3 region has the DNA TGTGCCAGCAGCCAAAGGGGGGATACGCAGTATTTT. V is TRBV3-1 and J is TRBJ2-3, with D perhaps TRBD1 (6 bases). V lost 2 bases and J 6 bases, leaving 6 bases between the germline ends. Germline V gene lookup returns CDR1 LGHDT and CDR2 YNNKEL (reference sequence). The CDR3 runs to 12 residues.

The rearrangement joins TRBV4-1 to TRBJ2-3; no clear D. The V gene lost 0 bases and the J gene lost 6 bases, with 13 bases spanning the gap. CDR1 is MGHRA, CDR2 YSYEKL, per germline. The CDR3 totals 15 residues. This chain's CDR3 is CASSQDGPDGDTQYF. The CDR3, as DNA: TGCGCCAGCAGCCAAGATGGACCGGACGGGGATACGCAGTATTTT.

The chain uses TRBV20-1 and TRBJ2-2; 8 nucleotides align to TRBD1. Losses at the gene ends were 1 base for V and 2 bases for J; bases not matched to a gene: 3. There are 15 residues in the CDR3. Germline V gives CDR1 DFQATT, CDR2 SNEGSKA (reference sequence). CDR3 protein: CSARAGTGNTGELFF. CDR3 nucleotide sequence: TGCAGTGCTAGAGCCGGGACAGGTAACACCGGGGAGCTGTTTTTT.

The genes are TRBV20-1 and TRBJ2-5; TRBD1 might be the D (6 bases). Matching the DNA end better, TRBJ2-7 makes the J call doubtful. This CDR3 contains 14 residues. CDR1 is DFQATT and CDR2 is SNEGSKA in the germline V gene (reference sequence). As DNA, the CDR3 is TGCAGTGCTAGAGGGGCAGGGGCGCCGGACGAGCAGTACTTC. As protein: CSARGAGAPDEQYF.

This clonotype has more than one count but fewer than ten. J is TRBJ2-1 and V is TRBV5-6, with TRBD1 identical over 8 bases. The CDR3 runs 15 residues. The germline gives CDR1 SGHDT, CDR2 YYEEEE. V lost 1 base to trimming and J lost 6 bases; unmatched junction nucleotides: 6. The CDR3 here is CASSLPGTGINEQFF. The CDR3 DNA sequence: TGTGCCAGCAGCTTGCCCGGGACAGGAATCAATGAGCAGTTCTTC.

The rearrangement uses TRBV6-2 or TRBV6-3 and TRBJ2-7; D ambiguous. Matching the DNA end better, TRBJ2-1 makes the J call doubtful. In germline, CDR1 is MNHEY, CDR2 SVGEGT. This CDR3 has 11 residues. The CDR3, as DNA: TGTGCCAGCAGTAACATTTTTGAGCAGTTCTTC. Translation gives CASSNIFEQFF.

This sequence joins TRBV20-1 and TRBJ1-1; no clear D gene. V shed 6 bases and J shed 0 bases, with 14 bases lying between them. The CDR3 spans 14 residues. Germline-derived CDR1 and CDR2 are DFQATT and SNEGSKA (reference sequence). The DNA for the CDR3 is TGCAGTGCAACCCCCTTTGGGGTGAACACTGAAGCTTTCTTT. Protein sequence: CSATPFGVNTEAFF.

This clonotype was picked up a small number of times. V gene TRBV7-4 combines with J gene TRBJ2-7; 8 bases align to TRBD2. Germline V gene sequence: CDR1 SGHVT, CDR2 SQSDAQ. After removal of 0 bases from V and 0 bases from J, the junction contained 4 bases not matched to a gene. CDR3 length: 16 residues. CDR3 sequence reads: CASSLALSGSSYEQYF. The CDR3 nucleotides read TGTGCCAGCAGCTTAGCGCTAAGCGGGAGCTCCTACGAGCAGTACTTC. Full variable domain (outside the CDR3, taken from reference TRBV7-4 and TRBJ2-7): GAGVSQSPRYKVAKRGRDVALRCDSISGHVTLYWYRQTLGQGSEVLTYSQSDAQRDKSGRPSGRFSAERPERSVSTLKIQRTEQGDSAVYLCASSLALSGSSYEQYFGPGTRLTVT.

The CDR3 here is CATSEGTHSNQPQHF. CDR3 nucleotide sequence: TGTGCCACCAGTGAAGGGACCCACAGCAATCAGCCCCAGCATTTT. The chain is built from TRBV24-1 and TRBJ1-5, with D perhaps TRBD1 (5 bases). Trimming removed 4 bases from V and 1 base from J, with 10 bases in between. Germline V CDR1 and CDR2: KGHDR, SFDVKD. This CDR3 has 15 residues.

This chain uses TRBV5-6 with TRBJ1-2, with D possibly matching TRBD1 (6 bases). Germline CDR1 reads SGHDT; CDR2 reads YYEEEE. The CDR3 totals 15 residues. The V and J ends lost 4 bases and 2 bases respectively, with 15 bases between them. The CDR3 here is CASSELQGSNYGYTF. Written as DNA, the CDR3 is TGTGCCAGCAGCGAACTACAGGGCTCCAACTATGGCTACACCTTC.

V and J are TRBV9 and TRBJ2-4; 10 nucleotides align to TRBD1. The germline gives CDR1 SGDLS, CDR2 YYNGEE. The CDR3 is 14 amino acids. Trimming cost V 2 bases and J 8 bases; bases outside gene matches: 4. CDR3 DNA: TGTGCCAGCAGCGTCACCGGGACAGGGGACATTCAGTACTTC. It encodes CASSVTGTGDIQYF.

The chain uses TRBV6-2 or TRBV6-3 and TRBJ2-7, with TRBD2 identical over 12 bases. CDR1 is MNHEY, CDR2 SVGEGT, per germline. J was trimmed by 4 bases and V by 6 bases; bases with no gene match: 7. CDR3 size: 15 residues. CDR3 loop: CASSPGLAGKYEQYF. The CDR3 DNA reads TGTGCCAGCAGCCCCGGACTAGCGGGAAAATACGAGCAGTACTTC.

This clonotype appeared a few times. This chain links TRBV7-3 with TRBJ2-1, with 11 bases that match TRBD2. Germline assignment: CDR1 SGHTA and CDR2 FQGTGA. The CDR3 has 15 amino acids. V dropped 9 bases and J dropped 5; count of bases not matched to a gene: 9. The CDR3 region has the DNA TGTGCCAGTAGCCCGCTAGCGGGAGGAAACAATGAGCAGTTCTTC. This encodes CASSPLAGGNNEQFF.

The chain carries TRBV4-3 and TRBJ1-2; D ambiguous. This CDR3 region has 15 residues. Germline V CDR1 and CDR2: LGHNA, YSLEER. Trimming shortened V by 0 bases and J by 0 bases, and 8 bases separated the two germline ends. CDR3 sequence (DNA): TGCGCCAGCAGCCAAGAAATTACGTCTAACTATGGCTACACCTTC. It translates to CASSQEITSNYGYTF.

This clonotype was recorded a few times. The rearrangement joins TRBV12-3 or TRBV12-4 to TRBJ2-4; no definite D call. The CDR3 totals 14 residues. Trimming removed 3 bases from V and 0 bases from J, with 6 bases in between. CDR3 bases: TGTGCCAGCAGTTTCGCGATAGCCAAAAACATTCAGTACTTC. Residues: CASSFAIAKNIQYF.

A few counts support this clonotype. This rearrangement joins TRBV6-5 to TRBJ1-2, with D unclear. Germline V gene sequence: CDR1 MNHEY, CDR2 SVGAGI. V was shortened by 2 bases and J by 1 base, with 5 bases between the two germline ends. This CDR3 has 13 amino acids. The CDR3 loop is CASSYQSNYGYTF. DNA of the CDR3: TGTGCCAGCAGTTACCAAAGTAACTATGGCTACACCTTC.